The clone carrying this TCR beta chain was seen just once. The assay was immunoSEQ multiplex PCR, and TCRdb's table has in-frame clones only and misses some. The table shows about 250,000 clones, with approximately 83% occurring only once. The data originate from a study of blood T cell repertoires in COVID-19. Study context: Sources were T cells, B-cell-depleted T cells, or PBMCs; the material itself was cDNA or gDNA.

The germline CDR1 and CDR2 sequences are SGHNT and YYREEE (reference sequence). The CDR3 covers 16 residues. V was clipped by 1 base and J by 1 base; unmatched bases: 7. V gene TRBV5-4 combines with J gene TRBJ1-2; 7 bases agree with TRBD1. Material for sequencing was peripheral blood. The clonotype comes from a man aged 35 to 55 with acute or convalescent COVID-19. CDR3 DNA sequence: TGTGCCAGCAGCTTGACCTCGACAGGGAGTAACTATGGCTACACCTTC. Protein: CASSLTSTGSNYGYTF.